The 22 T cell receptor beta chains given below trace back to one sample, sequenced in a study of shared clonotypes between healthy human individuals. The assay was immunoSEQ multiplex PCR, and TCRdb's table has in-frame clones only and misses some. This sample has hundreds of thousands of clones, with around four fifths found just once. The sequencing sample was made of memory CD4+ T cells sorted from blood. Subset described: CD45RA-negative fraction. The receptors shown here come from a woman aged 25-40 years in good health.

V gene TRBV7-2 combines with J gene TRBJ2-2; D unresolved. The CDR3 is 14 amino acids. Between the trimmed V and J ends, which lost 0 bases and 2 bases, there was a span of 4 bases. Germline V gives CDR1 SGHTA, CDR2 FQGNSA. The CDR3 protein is CASSLAFNTGELFF. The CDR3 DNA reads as TGTGCCAGCAGCTTAGCGTTTAACACCGGGGAGCTGTTTTTT.

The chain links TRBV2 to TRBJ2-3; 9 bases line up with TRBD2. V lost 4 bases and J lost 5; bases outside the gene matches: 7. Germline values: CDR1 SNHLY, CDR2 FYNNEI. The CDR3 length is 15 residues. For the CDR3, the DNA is TGTGCCAGCAGTGTGGCTAGCGGGATGATAGATACGCAGTATTTT. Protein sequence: CASSVASGMIDTQYF.

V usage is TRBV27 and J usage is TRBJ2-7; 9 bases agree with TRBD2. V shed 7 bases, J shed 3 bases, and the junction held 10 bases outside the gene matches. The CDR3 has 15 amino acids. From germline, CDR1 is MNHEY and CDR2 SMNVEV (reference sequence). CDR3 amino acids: CASTRLAVPGYEQYF. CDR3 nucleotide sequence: TGTGCCAGCACCAGACTAGCGGTTCCAGGCTACGAGCAGTACTTC.

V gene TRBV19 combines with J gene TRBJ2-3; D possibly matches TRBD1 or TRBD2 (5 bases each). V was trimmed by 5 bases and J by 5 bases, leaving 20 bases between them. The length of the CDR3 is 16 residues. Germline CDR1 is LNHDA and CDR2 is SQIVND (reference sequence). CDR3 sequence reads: CASSPPKGERGDTQYF. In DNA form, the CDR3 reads TGTGCCAGTAGTCCACCCAAGGGAGAGAGGGGAGATACGCAGTATTTT. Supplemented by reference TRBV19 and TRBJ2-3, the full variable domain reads DGGITQSPKYLFRKEGQNVTLSCEQNLNHDAMYWYRQDPGQGLRLIYYSQIVNDFQKGDIAEGYSVSREKKESFPLTVTSAQKNPTAFYLCASSPPKGERGDTQYFGPGTRLTVL.

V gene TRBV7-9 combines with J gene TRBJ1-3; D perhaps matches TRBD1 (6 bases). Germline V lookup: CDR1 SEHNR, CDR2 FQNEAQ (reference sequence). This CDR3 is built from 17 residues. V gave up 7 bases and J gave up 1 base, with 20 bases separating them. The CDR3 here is CASTKGVGRQSGNTIYF. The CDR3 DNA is TGTGCCAGCACCAAGGGGGTGGGCAGGCAATCTGGAAACACCATATATTTT.

This chain's CDR3 is CASSWGGTQSGETQYF. The CDR3 bases are TGTGCCAGTAGTTGGGGGGGGACTCAGTCGGGAGAGACCCAGTACTTC. The chain joins TRBV19 to TRBJ2-5, with 7 bases fitting TRBD2. The CDR3 spans 16 residues. Trimming took 5 bases from V and 4 from J; bases not matched to a gene: 13. CDR1 is LNHDA, CDR2 SQIVND, per germline (reference sequence).

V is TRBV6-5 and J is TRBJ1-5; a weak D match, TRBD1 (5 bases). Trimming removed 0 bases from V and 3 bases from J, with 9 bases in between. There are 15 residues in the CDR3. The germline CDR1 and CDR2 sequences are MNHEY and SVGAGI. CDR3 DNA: TGTGCCAGCAGTTACTCGGGACGGAACAATCAGCCCCAGCATTTT. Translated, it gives CASSYSGRNNQPQHF.

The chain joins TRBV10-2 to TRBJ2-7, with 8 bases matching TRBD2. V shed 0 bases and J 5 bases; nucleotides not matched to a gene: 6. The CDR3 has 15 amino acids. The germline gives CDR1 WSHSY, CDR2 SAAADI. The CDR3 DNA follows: TGCGCCAGCAGTGAGTCGGTCGGGAGGGTCGACGAGCAGTACTTC. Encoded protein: CASSESVGRVDEQYF.

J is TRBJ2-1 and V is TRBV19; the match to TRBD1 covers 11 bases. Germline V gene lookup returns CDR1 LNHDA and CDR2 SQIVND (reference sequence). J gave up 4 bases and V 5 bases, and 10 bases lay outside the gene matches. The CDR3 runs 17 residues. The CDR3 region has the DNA TGTGCCAGTAGTTTCTCGACCGGGACAGGGGGTTACAATGAGCAGTTCTTC. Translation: CASSFSTGTGGYNEQFF.

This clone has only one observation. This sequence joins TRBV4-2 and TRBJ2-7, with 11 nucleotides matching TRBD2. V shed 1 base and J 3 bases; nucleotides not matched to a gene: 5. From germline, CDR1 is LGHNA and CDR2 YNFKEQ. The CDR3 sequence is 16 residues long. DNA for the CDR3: TGTGCCAGCAGCCAAGTAATAGGGACTAGCGGCTACGAGCAGTACTTC. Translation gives CASSQVIGTSGYEQYF.

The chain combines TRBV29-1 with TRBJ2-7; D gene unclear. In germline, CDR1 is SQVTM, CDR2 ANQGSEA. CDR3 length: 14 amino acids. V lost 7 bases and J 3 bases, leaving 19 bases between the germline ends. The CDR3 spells CSGIIGPPIYEQYF. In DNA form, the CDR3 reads TGCAGCGGGATAATAGGGCCCCCTATCTACGAGCAGTACTTC.

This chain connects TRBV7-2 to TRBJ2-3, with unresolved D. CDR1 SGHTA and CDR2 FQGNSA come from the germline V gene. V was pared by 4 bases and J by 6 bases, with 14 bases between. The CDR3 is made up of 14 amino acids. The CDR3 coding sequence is TGTGCCAGCAGCTCATCCCGGTCCAGGGATACGCAGTATTTT. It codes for CASSSSRSRDTQYF.

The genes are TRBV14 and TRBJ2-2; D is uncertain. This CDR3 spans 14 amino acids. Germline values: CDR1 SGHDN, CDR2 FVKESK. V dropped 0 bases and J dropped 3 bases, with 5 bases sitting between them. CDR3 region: CASSQERYTGELFF. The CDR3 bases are TGTGCCAGCAGCCAAGAGCGTTACACCGGGGAGCTGTTTTTT.

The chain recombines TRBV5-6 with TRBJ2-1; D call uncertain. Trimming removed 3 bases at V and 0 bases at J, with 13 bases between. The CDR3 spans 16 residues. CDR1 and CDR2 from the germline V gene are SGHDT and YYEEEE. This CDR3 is CASSSLGESSYNEQFF. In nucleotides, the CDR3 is TGTGCCAGCAGCTCACTGGGCGAGAGCTCCTACAATGAGCAGTTCTTC.

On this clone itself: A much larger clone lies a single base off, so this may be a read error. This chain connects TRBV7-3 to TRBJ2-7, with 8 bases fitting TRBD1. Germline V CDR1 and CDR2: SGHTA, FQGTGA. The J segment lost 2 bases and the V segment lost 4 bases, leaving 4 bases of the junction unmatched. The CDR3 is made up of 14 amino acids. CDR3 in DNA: TGTGCCAGCAGCTCCGGACAGGGTCCCTACGAGCAGTACTTC. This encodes CASSSGQGPYEQYF.

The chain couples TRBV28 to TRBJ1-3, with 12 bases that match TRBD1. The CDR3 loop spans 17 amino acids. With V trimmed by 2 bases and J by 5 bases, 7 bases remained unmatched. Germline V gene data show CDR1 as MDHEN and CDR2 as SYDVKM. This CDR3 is CASSLPTGTGGRNTIYF. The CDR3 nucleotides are TGTGCCAGCAGTTTACCGACCGGGACAGGGGGCCGAAACACCATATATTTT.

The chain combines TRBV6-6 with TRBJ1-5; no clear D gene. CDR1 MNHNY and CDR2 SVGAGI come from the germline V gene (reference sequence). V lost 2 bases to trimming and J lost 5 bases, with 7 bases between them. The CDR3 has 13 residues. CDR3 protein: CASSYGVDQPQHF. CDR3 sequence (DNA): TGTGCCAGCAGTTACGGTGTCGATCAGCCCCAGCATTTT.

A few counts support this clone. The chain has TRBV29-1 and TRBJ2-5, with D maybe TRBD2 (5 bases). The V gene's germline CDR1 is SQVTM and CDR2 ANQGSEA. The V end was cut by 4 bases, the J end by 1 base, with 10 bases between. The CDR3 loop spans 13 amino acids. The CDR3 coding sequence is TGCAGCGTTGCTCCGCGGGTCCAAGAGACCCAGTACTTC. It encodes CSVAPRVQETQYF.

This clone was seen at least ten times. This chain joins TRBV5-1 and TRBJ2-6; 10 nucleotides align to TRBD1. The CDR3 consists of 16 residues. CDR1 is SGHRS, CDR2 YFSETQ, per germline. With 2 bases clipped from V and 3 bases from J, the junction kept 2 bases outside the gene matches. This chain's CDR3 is CASSFGTGDGANVLTF. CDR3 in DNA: TGCGCCAGCAGCTTCGGGACAGGGGATGGGGCCAACGTCCTGACTTTC.

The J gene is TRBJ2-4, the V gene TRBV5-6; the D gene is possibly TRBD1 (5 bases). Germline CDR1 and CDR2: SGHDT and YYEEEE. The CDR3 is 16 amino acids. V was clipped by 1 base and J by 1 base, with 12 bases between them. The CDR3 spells CASSLFRVKAKNIQYF. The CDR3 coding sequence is TGTGCCAGCAGCTTGTTCAGGGTTAAGGCCAAAAACATTCAGTACTTC. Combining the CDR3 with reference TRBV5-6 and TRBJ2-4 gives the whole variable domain DAGVTQSPTHLIKTRGQQVTLRCSPKSGHDTVSWYQQALGQGPQFIFQYYEEEERQRGNFPDRFSGHQFPNYSSELNVNALLLGDSALYLCASSLFRVKAKNIQYFGAGTRLSVL.

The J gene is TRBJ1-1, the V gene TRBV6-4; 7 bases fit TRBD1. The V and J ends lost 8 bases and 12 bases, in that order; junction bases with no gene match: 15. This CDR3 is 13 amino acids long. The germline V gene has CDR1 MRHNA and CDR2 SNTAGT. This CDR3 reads CASCPPGQSLSFF. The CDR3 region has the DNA TGTGCCAGCTGCCCCCCGGGACAGAGCTTGTCTTTCTTT.

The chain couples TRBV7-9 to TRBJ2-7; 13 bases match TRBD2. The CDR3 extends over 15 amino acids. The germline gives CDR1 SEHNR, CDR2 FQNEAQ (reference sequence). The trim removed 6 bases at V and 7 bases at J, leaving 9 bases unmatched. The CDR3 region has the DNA TGTGCCAGCAGGGGACCGGGACTAGCGGGACGTGAGCAGTACTTC. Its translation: CASRGPGLAGREQYF.